This is a list of T cell receptor beta chains from one sample in a study of cytotoxic CD8 clonotypes in ibrutinib-treated CLL. Sequencing was performed with immunoSEQ multiplex PCR; in TCRdb, only in-frame clones are kept and a portion is missing. The sample shows around 310,000 clones, approximately 80% of them seen only once. The sequencing used PBMCs, collected before ibrutinib treatment. Every receptor here comes from a human donor with chronic lymphocytic leukemia. CDR3s include the opening cysteine and the closing phenylalanine or tryptophan. Fields, in order: J gene, V gene, D gene, CDR3 length, clone size, CDR3 DNA, CDR3 protein. The D gene is left open where the match is weak. Clone size is not always given. Where it is, it says once, few, many or a class for expanded clones.

J gene: TRBJ1-1; V gene: TRBV15; D gene: NA; CDR3 length: 14; clone size: NA; CDR3 DNA: TGTGCCACCACTATCGCAGGGGATAGCACTGAAGCTTTCTTT; CDR3 protein: CATTIAGDSTEAFF
J gene: TRBJ2-7; V gene: TRBV13; D gene: NA; CDR3 length: 12; clone size: NA; CDR3 DNA: TGTGCCAGCAGCTTGAATCACCCCGAGCAGTACTTC; CDR3 protein: CASSLNHPEQYF
J gene: TRBJ1-3; V gene: TRBV2; D gene: TRBD1; CDR3 length: 16; clone size: few; CDR3 DNA: TGTGCCAGCAGTGAGGGGGGGACAGTAGGTGGAAACACCATATATTTT; CDR3 protein: CASSEGGTVGGNTIYF
J gene: TRBJ2-5; V gene: TRBV28; D gene: TRBD2; CDR3 length: 14; clone size: NA; CDR3 DNA: TGTGCCAGCAGCCAACCCAGGACTAGCGGCTCCTGCCACTTC; CDR3 protein: CASSQPRTSGSCHF
J gene: TRBJ2-1; V gene: TRBV5-1; D gene: TRBD1; CDR3 length: 15; clone size: NA; CDR3 DNA: TGCGCCAGCAGAGAACCGGGACAGAGAAACAATGAGCAGTTCTTC; CDR3 protein: CASREPGQRNNEQFF
J gene: TRBJ2-2; V gene: TRBV18; D gene: NA; CDR3 length: 16; clone size: NA; CDR3 DNA: TGTGCCAGCTCACCACCGCGCTTGGGGGACACCGGGGAGCTGTTTTTT; CDR3 protein: CASSPPRLGDTGELFF
J gene: TRBJ2-7; V gene: TRBV30; D gene: TRBD2; CDR3 length: 18; clone size: NA; CDR3 DNA: TGTGCCTGGAGCTGGGCGAGAACTAGCGGGAGGGGCGGCTACGAGCAGTACTTC; CDR3 protein: CAWSWARTSGRGGYEQYF
J gene: TRBJ1-2; V gene: TRBV10-2; D gene: NA; CDR3 length: 14; clone size: NA; CDR3 DNA: TGCGCCAGCAGCCTGACAGGAAAAAACTATGGCTACACCTTC; CDR3 protein: CASSLTGKNYGYTF
J gene: TRBJ2-7; V gene: TRBV7-6; D gene: TRBD2; CDR3 length: 15; clone size: few; CDR3 DNA: TGTGCCAGCAGCCCAACGACTAGCGCCTTCTACGAGCAGTACTTC; CDR3 protein: CASSPTTSAFYEQYF
J gene: TRBJ2-5; V gene: TRBV7-2; D gene: TRBD1; CDR3 length: 15; clone size: once; CDR3 DNA: TGTGCCAGCTCCTTCAATCAGGGGGCCCAAGAGACCCAGTACTTC; CDR3 protein: CASSFNQGAQETQYF
J gene: TRBJ1-2; V gene: TRBV14; D gene: NA; CDR3 length: 12; clone size: NA; CDR3 DNA: TGTGCCAGCAGCCAAGTTAAGGGGAGCTACACCTTC; CDR3 protein: CASSQVKGSYTF
J gene: TRBJ2-3; V gene: TRBV9; D gene: NA; CDR3 length: 15; clone size: NA; CDR3 DNA: TGTGCCAGCAGCGTAGGAGCTAAACTCACAGATACGCAGTATTTT; CDR3 protein: CASSVGAKLTDTQYF
J gene: TRBJ2-6; V gene: TRBV7-2; D gene: NA; CDR3 length: 15; clone size: NA; CDR3 DNA: TGTGCCAGCAGCGCCCGGCCCTCCGGGGCCAACGTCCTGACTTTC; CDR3 protein: CASSARPSGANVLTF
J gene: TRBJ2-1; V gene: TRBV7-3; D gene: NA; CDR3 length: 15; clone size: NA; CDR3 DNA: TGTGCCAGCAGCACCGAGGCGGGTCCCTTTGATGAGCAGTTCTTC; CDR3 protein: CASSTEAGPFDEQFF